This T cell receptor (beta chain) was observed in a study of cytomegalovirus exposure and HLA in healthy donors. Study-wide context: Tens of millions of unique TCRs, all from HLA-typed donors, were included in an early release of the data. Study observations and caveats: Prior analysis indicated that the majority of TCR beta V segments exhibited productivity approximately 87% or approximately 30% of the time. With later analysis, a missense DCLRE1C variant became linked to TCR beta V- and J-gene trimming.

In the case of this clone: Antigen: not known.

The PCR was carried out with 60 Vbeta primers and 13 Jbeta primers. The assay was immunoSEQ multiplex PCR, and TCRdb's table has in-frame clones only and misses some. The profile covers roughly 250,000 clones, with about 80% appearing a single time and 0.3% to 0.35% taken by the ten largest. The CDR3 has 19 amino acids. V shed 4 bases, J shed 0 bases, and the junction held 8 bases outside the gene matches. Germline CDR1 reads SGHTA; CDR2 reads FQGNSA. The specimen was PBMCs. This sequence joins TRBV7-2 and TRBJ2-1; 14 nucleotides match TRBD2. This clonotype was obtained from a girl aged 2 to 10 in good health and CMV-seronegative. CDR3 in DNA: TGTGCCAGCAGCTCCCCGGGACTAGCGGGGGCCCACTCCTACAATGAGCAGTTCTTC. Protein sequence: CASSSPGLAGAHSYNEQFF.